The T cell receptor beta chain under discussion was sequenced for a study of beta chain features in type 1 diabetes listed by TCRdb under 2018. Regarding the research as a whole: Mean age, gender distribution, total cell number and subset yield were not different between patients and healthy donors. A total of around 100 million sorted cells were examined across all samples, and RNA yield correlated strongly with the number of cells per subset. In the study, recently diagnosed type 1 diabetes patients and matched healthy donors were compared on the TCRB repertoires of their sorted circulating CD4+ T cell subsets. Whereas all 28 donors provided naive and central memory subsets, regulatory and stem cell-like memory subsets were isolated from just 8 patients and roughly 8 healthy donors. Beyond this particular receptor, the publication reports: Because cDNA was sequenced instead of genomic DNA, highly expressing activated cells could be over-represented, though the groups showed no difference in activation or CD3 levels. Shorter templates might have been favored by PCR, but patient and control samples were amplified and corrected together, so both groups would have been affected equally by any skew. Type 1 diabetes patients showed a moderate but significant shortening of TCRB CDR3 length in all four CD4+ subsets. Naive, central memory and regulatory TCRB repertoires appeared more similar among patients than among healthy donors. Only small numbers of individuals were included in the HLA sub-analyses, which left unresolved whether HLA type had any influence on TCRB rearrangement. At VDJ recombination sites, patients with type 1 diabetes made fewer insertions and deleted more nucleotides, a pattern implying thymic rearrangement abnormalities.

The entire isolated RNA was reverse transcribed using the High Capacity cDNA Reverse Transcription Kit, and thus expressed TCRB transcripts were sequenced. Deep immunoSEQ sequencing was applied to naive, central memory and regulatory T cell samples, giving an average of about 3.6 million total reads per sample. Sorted cells were lysed in RLT buffer and RNA was extracted with DNase-treated RNeasy Micro or Mini kits, depending on cell number. To prevent cross-contamination, every cell subset was processed on its own, while patient and healthy donor samples were processed together. The immunoSEQ multiplex PCR was used to amplify TCRB sequences from cDNA, generating 87-bp fragments that spanned the CDR3 region. The amplicons were sequenced using the Illumina HiSeq platform. From the authors' description of their analysis: Synthetic template baselines were used to correct PCR bias computationally, reads within Hamming distance 2 were collapsed, and singletons that could not be merged were discarded. Reads were aligned to IMGT to assign V, D and J genes, CDR3 length, and insertions or deletions at six rearrangement sites. Clonotype counts were normalized to sorted cell number within each subset before computing true diversity and Gini coefficients with the tcR R package. The overlap coefficient, calculated on TCRB nucleotide sequences, was used to quantify repertoire sharing. As a proxy for the pre-selection repertoire, out-of-frame TCRB sequences from naive cells were analyzed. The immuneACCESS repertoire file appears here via TCRdb, limited to in-frame rearrangements. These files lack a portion of the clones; in checked studies, under half of the deficit traces to unresolved V genes, and the cause of the others is not known. V and J calls plus clone size are reproduced from that table; the DNA served to infer D and trimming. In all, the sample holds 200,000 to 300,000 clones, and about a tenth of those were seen once. About 0.018% of the sample is in the top ten clones.

To note about this clone: It lacks a known antigen. Per-base qualities were not stored, and no clone one base away is much larger.

V drops 3 bases and J drops 2 bases, leaving 13 bases in between. CDR3 length: 15 amino acids, cysteine to phenylalanine. The only DNA kept is the CDR3, 45 bases in frame from the first base. The germline V gene gives CDR1 as SGHAT and CDR2 as FQNNGV. A single peripheral blood draw of around 0.11 L on average was collected from each donor into heparinised tubes. A BD FACSAria II was used to sort naive, central memory, regulatory and stem cell-like memory CD4+ T cells with a panel that included CD45RO, CCR7, CD25, CD127, CD95 and CD27. Purity was above 98% for every sorted population. PBMCs were isolated immediately by Lymphoprep density gradient centrifugation and stained directly without culture. So that batch effects would be minimized, each experiment stained and sorted samples in pairs, pairing one healthy donor with one patient.

The sequence was obtained from a young man with type 1 diabetes. Sequenced material: naive CD4+ T cells from blood. Read against the paper, the sample's cell subset or site label means: true naive CD4+ T cells. Rearrangement joined TRBV11-2 to TRBJ2-5; D gene: possibly TRBD1, on 6 matching bases. DNA sequence: TGTGCCAGCAGCTTGGGGGCGACCTTACAAGAGACCCAGTACTTC. It encodes CASSLGATLQETQYF.